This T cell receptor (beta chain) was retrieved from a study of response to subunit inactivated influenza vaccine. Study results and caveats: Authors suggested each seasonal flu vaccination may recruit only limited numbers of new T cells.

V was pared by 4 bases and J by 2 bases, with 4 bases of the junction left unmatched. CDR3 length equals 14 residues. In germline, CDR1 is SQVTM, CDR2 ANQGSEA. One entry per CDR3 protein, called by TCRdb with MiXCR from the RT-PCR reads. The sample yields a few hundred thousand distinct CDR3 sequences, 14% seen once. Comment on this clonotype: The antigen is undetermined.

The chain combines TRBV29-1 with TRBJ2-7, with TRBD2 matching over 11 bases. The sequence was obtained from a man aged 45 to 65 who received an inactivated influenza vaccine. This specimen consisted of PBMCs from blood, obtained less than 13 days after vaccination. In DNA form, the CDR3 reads TGCAGCGTTGTAAAACTAGCGGGAGCCTACGAGCAGTACTTC. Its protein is CSVVKLAGAYEQYF.